This T cell receptor beta chain was profiled in a study of T cells in Graves' hyperthyroidism and ophthalmopathy. This clonotype appeared a few times. Antigen specificity is unknown. Graves' hyperthyroidism without ophthalmopathy progression within 18 months was termed stable. Cells are PBMCs isolated from 10 ml of fresh blood. The CDR3 regions of TCR beta were amplified from RNA transcripts. The HTBI primer set served for first-round RT-PCR of the TCR CDR3. TCRdb redid the calling of the multiplex PCR reads with MiXCR, one entry per CDR3 protein. This table has over 300,000 distinct CDR3 sequences, approximately 15% appearing once. Study-wide points: Blood also showed most of the thyroid clonotypes that were expanded above 0.001.

Unmatched junction bases numbered 7, after V lost 2 bases and J lost 4 bases. This CDR3 contains 16 residues. From germline, CDR1 is MGHRA and CDR2 YSYEKL. This chain uses TRBV4-1 with TRBJ1-5; 8 positions agree with TRBD1. The sequenced material came from blood. The origin of this receptor is a woman aged 55-70 years with Graves' hyperthyroidism. This CDR3 is CASSQRTGGRNQPQHF. CDR3 bases: TGCGCCAGCAGCCAAAGAACAGGGGGAAGGAATCAGCCCCAGCATTTT.